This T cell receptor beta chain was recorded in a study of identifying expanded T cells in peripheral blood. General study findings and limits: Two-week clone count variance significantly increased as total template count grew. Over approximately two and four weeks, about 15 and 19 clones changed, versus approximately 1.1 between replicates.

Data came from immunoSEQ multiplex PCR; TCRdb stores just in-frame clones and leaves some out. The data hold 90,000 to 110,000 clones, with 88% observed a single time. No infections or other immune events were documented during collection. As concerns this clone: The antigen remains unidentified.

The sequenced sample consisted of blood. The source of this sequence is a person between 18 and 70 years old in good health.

CDR3 residues: CASSLTLAGQGEQFF. CDR3 DNA: TGTGCCAGCAGCTTAACCCTAGCGGGTCAGGGTGAGCAGTTCTTC. The rearrangement links TRBV7-3 to TRBJ2-1; 8 nucleotides agree with TRBD2. Germline V gene lookup returns CDR1 SGHTA and CDR2 FQGTGA. This CDR3 is built from 15 residues. The V and J ends lost 0 bases and 9 bases, in that order; junction bases with no gene match: 7.